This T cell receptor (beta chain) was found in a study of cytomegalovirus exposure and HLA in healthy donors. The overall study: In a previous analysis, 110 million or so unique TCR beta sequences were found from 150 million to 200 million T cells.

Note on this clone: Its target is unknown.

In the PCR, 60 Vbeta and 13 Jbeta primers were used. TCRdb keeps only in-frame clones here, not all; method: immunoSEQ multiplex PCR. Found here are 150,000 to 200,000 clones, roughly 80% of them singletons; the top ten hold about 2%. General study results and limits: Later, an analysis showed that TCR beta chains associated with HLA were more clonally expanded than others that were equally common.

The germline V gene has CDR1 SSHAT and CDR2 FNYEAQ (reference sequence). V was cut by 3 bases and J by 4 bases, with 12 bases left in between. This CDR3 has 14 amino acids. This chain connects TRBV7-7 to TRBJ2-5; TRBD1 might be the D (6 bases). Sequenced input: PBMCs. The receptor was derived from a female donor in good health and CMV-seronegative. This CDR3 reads CASSLGAPGETQYF. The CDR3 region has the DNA TGTGCCAGCAGCTTGGGGGCCCCAGGAGAGACCCAGTACTTC.